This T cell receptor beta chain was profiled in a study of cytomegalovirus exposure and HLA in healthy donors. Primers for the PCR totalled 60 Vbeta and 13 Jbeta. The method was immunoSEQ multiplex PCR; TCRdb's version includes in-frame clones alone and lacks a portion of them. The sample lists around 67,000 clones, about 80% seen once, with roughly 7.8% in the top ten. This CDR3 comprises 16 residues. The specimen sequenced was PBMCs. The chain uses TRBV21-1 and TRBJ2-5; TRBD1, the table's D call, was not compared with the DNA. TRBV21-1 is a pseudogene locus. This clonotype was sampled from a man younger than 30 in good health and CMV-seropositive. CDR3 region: CASSKRTGRATGTQYF. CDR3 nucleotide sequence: TGTGCCAGCAGCAAAAGGACAGGGAGGGCTACGGGGACCCAGTACTTC.